This TCR beta chain was found in a study of blood T cell repertoires in COVID-19. In the study overall: Spain, Italy and the United States supplied samples that represented acute and convalescent COVID-19. T cells, B-cell-depleted T cells, or PBMCs supplied cDNA or gDNA.

Looked up from germline, CDR1 is SQVTM and CDR2 is ANQGSEA. The CDR3 is made up of 14 amino acids. V was pared by 6 bases and J by 0 bases, with 5 bases of the junction left unmatched. Authors' analysis steps: Amplifying reference gene primers gave estimates of nucleated cell counts. TCRdb's copy holds only in-frame clones and misses some; the assay was immunoSEQ multiplex PCR. The V and J calls and clone size are taken from that table; D and trimming were inferred from the DNA. This sample has a few hundred thousand clones, with roughly 88% found just once. This receptor was obtained from a woman between 25 and 40 years old with active or convalescent COVID-19. This rearrangement joins TRBV29-1 to TRBJ2-3, with 8 bases lining up with TRBD2. Sequenced input: peripheral blood. The CDR3 protein is CSVRAGASTDTQYF. The CDR3 DNA reads as TGCAGCGTCAGAGCGGGGGCCAGCACAGATACGCAGTATTTT.